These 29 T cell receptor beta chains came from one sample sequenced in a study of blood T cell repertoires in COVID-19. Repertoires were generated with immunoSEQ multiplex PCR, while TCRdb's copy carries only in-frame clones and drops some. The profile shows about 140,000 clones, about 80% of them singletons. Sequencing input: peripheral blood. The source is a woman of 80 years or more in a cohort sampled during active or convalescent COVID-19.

CDR3 region: CASSRTETFYEQYF. The CDR3 DNA is TGTGCCAGCAGTAGGACAGAGACCTTCTACGAGCAGTACTTC. J is TRBJ2-7 and V is TRBV27; D is possibly TRBD1 (6 bases). Looked up from germline, CDR1 is MNHEY and CDR2 is SMNVEV (reference sequence). The CDR3 is 14 residues long. The V end lost 5 bases, the J end lost 3 bases, and 14 bases lay between the germline ends.

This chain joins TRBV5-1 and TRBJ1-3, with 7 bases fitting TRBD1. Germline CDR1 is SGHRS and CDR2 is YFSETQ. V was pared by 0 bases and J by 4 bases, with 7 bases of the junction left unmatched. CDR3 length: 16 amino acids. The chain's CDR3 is CASSLETGASGNTIYF. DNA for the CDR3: TGCGCCAGCAGCTTGGAAACAGGGGCGTCGGGAAACACCATATATTTT.

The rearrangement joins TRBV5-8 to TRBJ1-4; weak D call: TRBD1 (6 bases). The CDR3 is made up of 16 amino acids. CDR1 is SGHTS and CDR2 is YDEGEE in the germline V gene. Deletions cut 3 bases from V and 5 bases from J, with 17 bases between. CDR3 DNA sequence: TGTGCCAGCAGCTACGGTTGGGGGCCCAGGAATGAAAAACTGTTTTTT. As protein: CASSYGWGPRNEKLFF.

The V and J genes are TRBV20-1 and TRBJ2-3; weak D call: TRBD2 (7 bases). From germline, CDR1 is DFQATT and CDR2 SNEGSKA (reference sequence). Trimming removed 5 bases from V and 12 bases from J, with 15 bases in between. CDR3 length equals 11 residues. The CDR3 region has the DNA TGCAGTGCTCCTTGGGGGGGCCGCCAGTATTTT. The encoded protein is CSAPWGGRQYF.

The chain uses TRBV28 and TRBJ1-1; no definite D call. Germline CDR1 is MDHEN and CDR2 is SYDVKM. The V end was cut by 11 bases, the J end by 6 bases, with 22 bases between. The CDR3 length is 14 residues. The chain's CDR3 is CAAIRYSSTSEAFF. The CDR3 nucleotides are TGTGCCGCCATCCGGTACAGTTCGACCTCTGAAGCTTTCTTT.

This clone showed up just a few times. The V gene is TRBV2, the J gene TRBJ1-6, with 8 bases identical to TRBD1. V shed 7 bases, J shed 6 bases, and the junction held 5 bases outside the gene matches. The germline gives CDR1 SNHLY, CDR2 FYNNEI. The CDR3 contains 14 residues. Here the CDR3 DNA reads TGTGCCAGCATCCGACAGGGGATTAATTCACCCCTCCACTTT. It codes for CASIRQGINSPLHF.

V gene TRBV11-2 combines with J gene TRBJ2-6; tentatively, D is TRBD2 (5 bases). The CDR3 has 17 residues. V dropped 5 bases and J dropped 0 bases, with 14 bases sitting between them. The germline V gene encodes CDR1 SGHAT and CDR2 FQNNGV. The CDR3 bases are TGTGCCAGCAGCCCGATTGTAGGACTCTCTGGGGCCAACGTCCTGACTTTC. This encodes CASSPIVGLSGANVLTF.

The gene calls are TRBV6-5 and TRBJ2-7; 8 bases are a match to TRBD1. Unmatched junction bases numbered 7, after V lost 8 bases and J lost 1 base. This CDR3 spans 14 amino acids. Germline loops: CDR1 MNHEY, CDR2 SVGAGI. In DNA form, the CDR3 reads TGTGCCAGCGGACGTGACAGGGGTTCCTACGAGCAGTACTTC. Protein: CASGRDRGSYEQYF.

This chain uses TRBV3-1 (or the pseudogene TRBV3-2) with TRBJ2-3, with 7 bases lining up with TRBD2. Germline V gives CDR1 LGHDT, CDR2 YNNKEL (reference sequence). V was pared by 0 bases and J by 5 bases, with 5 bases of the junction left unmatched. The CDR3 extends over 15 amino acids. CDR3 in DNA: TGTGCCAGCAGCCAAGATCTCCTAGCGGTAGATACGCAGTATTTT. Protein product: CASSQDLLAVDTQYF.

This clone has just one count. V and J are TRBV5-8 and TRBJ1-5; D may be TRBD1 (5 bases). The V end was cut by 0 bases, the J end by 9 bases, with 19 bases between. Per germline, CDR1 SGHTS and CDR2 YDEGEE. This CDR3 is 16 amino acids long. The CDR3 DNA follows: TGTGCCAGCAGCTTGGAACGAGGCACAGGCAGGAGGCCCCAGCATTTT. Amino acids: CASSLERGTGRRPQHF.

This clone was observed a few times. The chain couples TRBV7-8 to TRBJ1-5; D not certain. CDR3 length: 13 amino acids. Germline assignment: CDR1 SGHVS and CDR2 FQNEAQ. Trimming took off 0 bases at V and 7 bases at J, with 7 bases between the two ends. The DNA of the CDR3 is TGTGCCAGCAGCTTAGCGGGAGGACAGCCCCAGCATTTT. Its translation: CASSLAGGQPQHF.

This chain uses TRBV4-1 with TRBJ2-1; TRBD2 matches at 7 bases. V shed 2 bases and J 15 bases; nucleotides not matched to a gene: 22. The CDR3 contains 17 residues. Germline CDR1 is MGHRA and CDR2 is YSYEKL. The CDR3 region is CASSQYGRDVAGGVAFF. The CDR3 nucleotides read TGCGCCAGCAGCCAATACGGGCGGGATGTAGCGGGTGGGGTCGCGTTCTTC.

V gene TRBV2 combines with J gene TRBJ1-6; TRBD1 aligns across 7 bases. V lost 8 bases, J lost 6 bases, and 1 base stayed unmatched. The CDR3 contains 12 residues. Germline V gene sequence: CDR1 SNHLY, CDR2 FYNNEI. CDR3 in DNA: TGTGCCAGCCGGGACAGTAATTCACCCCTCCACTTT. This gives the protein CASRDSNSPLHF.

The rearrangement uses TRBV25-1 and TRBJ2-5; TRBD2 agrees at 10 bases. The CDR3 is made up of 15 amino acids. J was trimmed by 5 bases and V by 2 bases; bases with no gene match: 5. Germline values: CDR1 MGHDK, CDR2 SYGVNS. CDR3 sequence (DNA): TGTGCCAGCAGTGAAGCCGCTAGCGGGGGCGAGACCCAGTACTTC. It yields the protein CASSEAASGGETQYF.

CDR3 loop: CASSPGQGSIFSTEAFF. CDR3 DNA sequence: TGTGCCAGCAGCCCGGGACAGGGGTCCATTTTTTCCACTGAAGCTTTCTTT. The gene calls are TRBV9 and TRBJ1-1; the match to TRBD1 covers 10 bases. Germline CDR1 is SGDLS and CDR2 is YYNGEE. This CDR3 comprises 17 residues. J lost 4 bases, V lost 4 bases, and 13 bases had no gene match. Full variable domain (missing parts from reference TRBV9 and TRBJ1-1): DSGVTQTPKHLITATGQRVTLRCSPRSGDLSVYWYQQSLDQGLQFLIQYYNGEERAKGNILERFSAQQFPDLHSELNLSSLELGDSALYFCASSPGQGSIFSTEAFFGQGTRLTVV.

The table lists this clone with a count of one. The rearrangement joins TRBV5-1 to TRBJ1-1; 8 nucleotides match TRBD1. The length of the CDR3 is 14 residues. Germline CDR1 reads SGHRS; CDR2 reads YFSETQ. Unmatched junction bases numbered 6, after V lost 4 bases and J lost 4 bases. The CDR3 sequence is CASSEGQGGTEAFF. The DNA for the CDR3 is TGCGCCAGCAGCGAAGGACAGGGCGGCACTGAAGCTTTCTTT.

CDR3 residues: CASSQDPTDSEAFF. CDR3 nucleotide sequence: TGCGCCAGCAGCCAAGATCCCACGGACAGTGAAGCTTTCTTT. This chain uses TRBV4-1 with TRBJ1-1; a possible D gene is TRBD1 (6 bases). Germline CDR1 reads MGHRA; CDR2 reads YSYEKL. This CDR3 comprises 14 residues. V dropped 0 bases and J dropped 7 bases, with 12 bases sitting between them.

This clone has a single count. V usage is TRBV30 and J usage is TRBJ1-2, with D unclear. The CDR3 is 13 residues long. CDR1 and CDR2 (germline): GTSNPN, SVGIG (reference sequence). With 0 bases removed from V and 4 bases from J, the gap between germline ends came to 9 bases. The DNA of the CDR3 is TGTGCCTGGAGTGTACTTGCCGGCTATGGCTACACCTTC. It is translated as CAWSVLAGYGYTF. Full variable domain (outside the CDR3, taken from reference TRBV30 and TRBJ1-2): SQTIHQWPATLVQPVGSPLSLECTVEGTSNPNLYWYRQAAGRGLQLLFYSVGIGQISSEVPQNLSASRPQDRQFILSSKKLLLSDSGFYLCAWSVLAGYGYTFGSGTRLTVV.

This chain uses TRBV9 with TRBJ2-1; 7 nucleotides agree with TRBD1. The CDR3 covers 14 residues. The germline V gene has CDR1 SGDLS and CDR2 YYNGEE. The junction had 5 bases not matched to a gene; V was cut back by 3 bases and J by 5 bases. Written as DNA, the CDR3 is TGTGCCAGCAGCGGGTTAACAGGGGACAATGAGCAGTTCTTC. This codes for CASSGLTGDNEQFF. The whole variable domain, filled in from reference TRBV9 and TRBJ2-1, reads DSGVTQTPKHLITATGQRVTLRCSPRSGDLSVYWYQQSLDQGLQFLIQYYNGEERAKGNILERFSAQQFPDLHSELNLSSLELGDSALYFCASSGLTGDNEQFFGPGTRLTVL.

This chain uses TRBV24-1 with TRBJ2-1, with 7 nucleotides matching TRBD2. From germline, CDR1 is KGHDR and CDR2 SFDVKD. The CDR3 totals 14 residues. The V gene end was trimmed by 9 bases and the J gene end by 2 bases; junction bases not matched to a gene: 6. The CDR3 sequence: CATGGGGTYNEQFF. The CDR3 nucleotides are TGTGCCACCGGGGGGGGAGGGACCTACAATGAGCAGTTCTTC.

CDR3 DNA sequence: TGTGCCAGCAACCCGGGACTAGCCCCCGGCACAGATACGCAGTATTTT. Encoded protein: CASNPGLAPGTDTQYF. V gene TRBV7-3 combines with J gene TRBJ2-3; 9 bases line up with TRBD2. The CDR3 has 16 residues. Germline V gives CDR1 SGHTA, CDR2 FQGTGA. The trim removed 7 bases at V and 1 base at J, leaving 9 bases unmatched.

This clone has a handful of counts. CDR3 DNA: TGCGCCAGCAGCCATAGGGAGGGGGTGACAGCGAACACTGAAGCTTTCTTT. It is translated as CASSHREGVTANTEAFF. This chain joins TRBV4-1 and TRBJ1-1; perhaps TRBD1 as D (6 bases). The CDR3 loop spans 17 amino acids. Germline CDR1 reads MGHRA; CDR2 reads YSYEKL. Trimming removed 3 bases at V and 1 base at J, with 18 bases between.

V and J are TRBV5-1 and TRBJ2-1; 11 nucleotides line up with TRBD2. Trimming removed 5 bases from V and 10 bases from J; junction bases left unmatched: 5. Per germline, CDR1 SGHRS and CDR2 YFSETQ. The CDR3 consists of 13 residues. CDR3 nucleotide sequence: TGCGCCAGCAGTGGACTAGCGGGCGGAGAGCAGTTCTTC. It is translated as CASSGLAGGEQFF. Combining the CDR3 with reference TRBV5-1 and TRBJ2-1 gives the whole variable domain KAGVTQTPRYLIKTRGQQVTLSCSPISGHRSVSWYQQTPGQGLQFLFEYFSETQRNKGNFPGRFSGRQFSNSRSEMNVSTLELGDSALYLCASSGLAGGEQFFGPGTRLTVL.

The CDR3 coding sequence is TGTGCCAGCAGTTTGGGGGGGAAAGCTTTCTTT. Translating gives CASSLGGKAFF. J is TRBJ1-1 and V is TRBV12-3 or TRBV12-4; possibly TRBD1 for D (5 bases). Trimming pared 3 bases from V and 9 bases from J, leaving 8 bases between. This CDR3 has 11 amino acids.

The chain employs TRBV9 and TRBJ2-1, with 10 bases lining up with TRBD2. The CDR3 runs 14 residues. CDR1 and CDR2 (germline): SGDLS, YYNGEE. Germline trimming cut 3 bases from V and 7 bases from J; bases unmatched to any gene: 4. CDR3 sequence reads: CASSDSGGANEQFF. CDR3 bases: TGTGCCAGCAGCGACAGCGGGGGGGCGAATGAGCAGTTCTTC.

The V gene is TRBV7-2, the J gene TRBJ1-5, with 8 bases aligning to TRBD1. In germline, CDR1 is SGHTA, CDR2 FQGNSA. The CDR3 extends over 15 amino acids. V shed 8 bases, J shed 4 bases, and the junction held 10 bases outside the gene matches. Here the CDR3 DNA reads TGTGCCAGCGCGCGCGGGACAGGCGGGAATCAGCCCCAGCATTTT. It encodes CASARGTGGNQPQHF.

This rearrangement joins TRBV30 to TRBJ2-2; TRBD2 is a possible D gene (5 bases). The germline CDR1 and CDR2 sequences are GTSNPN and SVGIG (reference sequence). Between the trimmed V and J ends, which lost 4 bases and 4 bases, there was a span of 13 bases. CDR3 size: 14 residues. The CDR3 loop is CAWTRGLGTGELFF. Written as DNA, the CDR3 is TGTGCCTGGACCCGCGGGCTGGGCACCGGGGAGCTGTTTTTT.

The CDR3 is CASSLYGAPGANVLTF. In DNA form, the CDR3 reads TGTGCCAGCAGCTTGTATGGGGCCCCTGGGGCCAACGTCCTGACTTTC. The chain has TRBV5-4 and TRBJ2-6; perhaps TRBD1 as D (5 bases). Germline V CDR1 and CDR2: SGHNT, YYREEE (reference sequence). Trimming cost V 1 base and J 2 bases, with 10 bases left between them. The CDR3 spans 16 residues.

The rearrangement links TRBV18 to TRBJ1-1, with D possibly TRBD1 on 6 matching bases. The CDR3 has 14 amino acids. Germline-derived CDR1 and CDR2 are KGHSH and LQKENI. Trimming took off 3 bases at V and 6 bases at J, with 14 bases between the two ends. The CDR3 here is CASSPWQGIAEAFF. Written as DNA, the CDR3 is TGTGCCAGCTCACCTTGGCAGGGGATAGCTGAAGCTTTCTTT.